This TCR beta chain was captured in a study of blood T cell repertoires in COVID-19. As for the study in general: The United States, Italy and Spain supplied acute and convalescent COVID-19 samples.

As processed by the authors: Using reference gene primer amplification, nucleated cell counts were estimated. Sequencing used immunoSEQ multiplex PCR; TCRdb keeps in-frame clones, though not all of them. The V and J calls and clone size were taken over from that table, and D and trimming were inferred from the DNA. The table has approximately 30,000 clones, about 85% seen once. The V gene lost 5 bases and the J gene lost 11 bases, with 18 bases spanning the gap. The CDR3 extends over 13 amino acids. Germline CDR1 reads LNHDA; CDR2 reads SQIVND (reference sequence). This TCR was recovered from a human donor with acute or convalescent COVID-19. The donor label of this sample is uncertain. V is TRBV19 and J is TRBJ1-1; a possible D gene is TRBD1 (6 bases). Specimen: peripheral blood. CDR3 nucleotide sequence: TGTGCCAGTAGTCGAGAAGGACAGTCGGGGGCTTTCTTT. Its translation is CASSREGQSGAFF.